The rows below give T cell receptor beta chains drawn from one sample of a study of somatic mutations in cytotoxic T cells in rheumatoid arthritis. TCRdb keeps only in-frame clones here, not all; method: immunoSEQ multiplex PCR. This table holds about 5,200 clones, about 84% found once. The sample taken for sequencing was CD8+ T cells sorted from blood. These receptors all come from a woman in her 50s with rheumatoid arthritis. Both conserved end residues are part of each CDR3. D genes are given only for firm matches. Only some rows state a clone size, as once, few, many or a class for expanded clones.

clone_size j_call d_call v_call cdr3_nt cdr3_aa
- TRBJ2-1 - TRBV11-2 TGTGCCAGCAGCTTAGAAGCGGGTTGGAGGAATGAGCAGTTCTTC CASSLEAGWRNEQFF
- TRBJ1-4 - TRBV11-2 TGTGCCAGCAGCTTAGCGGGGGACAATGAAAAACTGTTTTTT CASSLAGDNEKLFF
- TRBJ1-6 - TRBV7-9 TGTGCCAGCAGCCCGGGACTAACTAGCGGCTATAATTCACCCCTCCACTTT CASSPGLTSGYNSPLHF
- TRBJ1-4 - TRBV7-8 TGTGCCAGCAGCTTAGTTCCAGGTAGCGGTGAAAAACTGTTTTTT CASSLVPGSGEKLFF
- TRBJ2-7 - TRBV27 TGTGCCAGCAGCGAAACAGGTAGATACGAGCAGTACTTC CASSETGRYEQYF
- TRBJ2-2 - TRBV27 TGTGCCAGCAGTTTTTTAGGTTTCGCGGCTTTACAAGGGGAGCTGTTTTTT CASSFLGFAALQGELFF
few TRBJ2-7 - TRBV27 TGTGCCAGCAGTTTTTCAGGGGCCTACGAGCAGTACTTC CASSFSGAYEQYF
- TRBJ1-6 - TRBV9 TGTGCCAGCAGCTACGACAGTATCGATTCACCCCTCCACTTT CASSYDSIDSPLHF
- TRBJ2-2 TRBD2 TRBV9 TGTGCCAGCAGCGTAGGAGCGGGGACCACCGGGGAGCTGTTTTTT CASSVGAGTTGELFF
- TRBJ1-2 TRBD1 TRBV10-3 TGTGCCACCCTCCGACAGGGGGCTTTAGACTATGGCTACACCTTC CATLRQGALDYGYTF
- TRBJ1-2 - TRBV7-8 TGTGCCAGCAGCGCCGGGACACTTAAATCGTGGGGCTACACCTTC CASSAGTLKSWGYTF
- TRBJ2-1 TRBD1 TRBV19 TGTGCCAGTAGTATCCCGTGGACAGGGGGCTACAATGAGCAGTTCTTC CASSIPWTGGYNEQFF
- TRBJ2-7 TRBD2 TRBV7-6 TGTGCCAGCAGCTTTGATGTAGCGGGAGTTTCCGAGCAGTACTTC CASSFDVAGVSEQYF
- TRBJ1-2 - TRBV4-1 TGCGCCAGCAGCCAAGGGACACTTTACACTAACTATGGCTACACCTTC CASSQGTLYTNYGYTF
- TRBJ1-2 - TRBV5-6 TGTGCCAGCAGCCCGGGACGGGAGGGTTGGGGCTACACCTTC CASSPGREGWGYTF
- TRBJ2-1 - TRBV11-3 TGTGCCAGCAGCTCCCCCATGAGCGTTGAGCAGTTCTTC CASSSPMSVEQFF
- TRBJ1-3 - TRBV21-1 TGTGCCAGCGGCTTGACAGCCGAACGCTCTGGAAACACCATATATTTT CASGLTAERSGNTIYF
- TRBJ2-7 TRBD2 TRBV9 TGTGCCAGCAGCCCTTCCGGGACTAGTCGGTACGAGCAGTACTTC CASSPSGTSRYEQYF
- TRBJ1-1 - TRBV28 TGTGCCAGCAGTTCCACGGGAGTCCTCCTTCTGAACACTGAAGCTTTCTTT CASSSTGVLLLNTEAFF
- TRBJ1-1 - TRBV7-2 TGTGCCACCCCATGGAGGGGCACTGAAGCTTTCTTT CATPWRGTEAFF
- TRBJ2-1 - TRBV28 TGTGCCAGCAGTTCCCCCTCATCGGGGGCCTACAATGAGCAGTTCTTC CASSSPSSGAYNEQFF
- TRBJ1-5 TRBD1 TRBV16 TGTGCCAGCAGTTTATCCGGGACAGGGGGCGAGGAACAGCCCCAGCATTTT CASSLSGTGGEEQPQHF
- TRBJ2-3 TRBD2 TRBV9 TGTGCCAGCAGCGTGAATTTAGCGGGAGGGCCAGATACGCAGTATTTT CASSVNLAGGPDTQYF
- TRBJ2-5 - TRBV30 TGTGCCTGGATCCGTTCGGAGACCCAGTACTTC CAWIRSETQYF
- TRBJ1-1 TRBD1 TRBV28 TGTGCCAGCAGTTTAGGGCAGGGGGACACTGAAGCTTTCTTT CASSLGQGDTEAFF
once TRBJ1-1 TRBD1 TRBV19 TGTGCCAGTAGTGGGGCAGGGGGCGCGAACACTGAAGCTTTCTTT CASSGAGGANTEAFF
once TRBJ1-2 - TRBV23-1 TGCGCCAGCCGAACATTTAACTATGGCTACACCTTC CASRTFNYGYTF
- TRBJ2-2 - TRBV9 TGTGCCAGCAGCGTAGGAGGGGGACCTCTGTCCGGGGAGCTGTTTTTT CASSVGGGPLSGELFF
- TRBJ1-1 - TRBV15 TGTGCCACCAGCAGAGTTGGACTGGTCACTGAAGCTTTCTTT CATSRVGLVTEAFF
- TRBJ1-2 - TRBV18 TGTGCCAGCTCACCAACGGGGCCAGGGGACGGCTACACCTTC CASSPTGPGDGYTF
- TRBJ2-7 TRBD1 TRBV13 TGTGCCAGCAGCTTAGGGGGACAGCGCAACGAGCAGTACTTC CASSLGGQRNEQYF
- TRBJ2-1 TRBD2 TRBV28 TGTGCCAGCAGCTCCTTTACCCGGGGGGACAATGAGCAGTTCTTC CASSSFTRGDNEQFF
- TRBJ2-2 - TRBV6-4 TGTGCCAGCAGTGACGCACAGGTTGGGTCCGGGGAGCTGTTTTTT CASSDAQVGSGELFF
once TRBJ2-3 TRBD2 TRBV27 TGTGCCAGCAGTACACTAGCGGGAGACACAGATACGCAGTATTTT CASSTLAGDTDTQYF
- TRBJ2-7 TRBD2 TRBV10-3 TGTGCCATCAGGACTAGCGGGAATCGATCCGAGCAGTACTTC CAIRTSGNRSEQYF
once TRBJ1-5 - TRBV28 TGTGCCAGCAGTTGGCGGGGTGGCAATCAGCCCCAGCATTTT CASSWRGGNQPQHF
once TRBJ2-7 TRBD1 TRBV7-6 TGTGCCAGCAGCGCGGACAGGGGAACCTACGAGCAGTACTTC CASSADRGTYEQYF
- TRBJ2-5 TRBD1 TRBV29-1 TGCAGCGTTGAAGAAGGGACAGGGCGGCAAGAGACCCAGTACTTC CSVEEGTGRQETQYF
- TRBJ1-1 - TRBV2 TGTGCCAGCAACCAGGGGACATATGAGGACACTGAAGCTTTCTTT CASNQGTYEDTEAFF
- TRBJ1-1 - TRBV7-6 TGTGCCAGCAGCTGGTCGGACAGAAGGATGAACACTGAAGCTTTCTTT CASSWSDRRMNTEAFF
- TRBJ2-7 - TRBV9 TGTGCCAGCAGCGTAGGGGGCGGAGGGGGCATCGACGAGCAGTACTTC CASSVGGGGGIDEQYF
- TRBJ1-5 TRBD1 TRBV27 TGTGCCAGCAGTCACACGGACAGGGGGTATGGCAATCAGCCCCAGCATTTT CASSHTDRGYGNQPQHF
- TRBJ1-5 - TRBV28 TGTGCCAGCAGTTTAGCTGGGGGCGCGAGCAATCAGCCCCAGCATTTT CASSLAGGASNQPQHF
- TRBJ2-7 TRBD2 TRBV7-9 TGTGCCAGCAGCTCCGTCGGGGGGTGGGACTCCTACGAGCAGTACTTC CASSSVGGWDSYEQYF
- TRBJ2-7 TRBD2 TRBV18 TGTGCCAGCTCACCTTCCTGGGGCAGAACAGCGGGAGCCTCCAACGAGCAGTACTTC CASSPSWGRTAGASNEQYF
- TRBJ2-3 TRBD2 TRBV7-9 TGTGCCAGCAGCCATAACTGGGAGGGTGCAGATACGCAGTATTTT CASSHNWEGADTQYF
- TRBJ2-7 - TRBV11-2 TGTGCCAGCAGCTTAGGGAGCTACGAGCAGTACTTC CASSLGSYEQYF
- TRBJ2-5 - TRBV2 TGTGCCAGCAGTCTGAATCGGGACACCCTGCAAGAGACCCAGTACTTC CASSLNRDTLQETQYF
- TRBJ2-1 - TRBV23-1 TGCGCCAGCAGTCAATCGATCAGGGGCTCCTACAATGAGCAGTTCTTC CASSQSIRGSYNEQFF
- TRBJ2-7 - TRBV14 TGTGCCAGCAGCCCGGTCCGGAGTACGGAGCAGTACTTC CASSPVRSTEQYF
- TRBJ2-3 TRBD1 TRBV10-3 TGTGCCATCAGTGAATTCGGGACAGTTACAGATACGCAGTATTTT CAISEFGTVTDTQYF
- TRBJ1-6 TRBD1 TRBV2 TGTGCCAGCAGTGAAAGGGTGGGACAGGGAAATTCACCCCTCCACTTT CASSERVGQGNSPLHF
- TRBJ1-5 - TRBV6-6 TGTGCCAGCAGTCCCAGGGTGGAAAGCAATCAGCCCCAGCATTTT CASSPRVESNQPQHF
- TRBJ2-7 TRBD2 TRBV30 TGTGCCTGGAGTGAGGAGCGGGAGTCCGTCTACGAGCAGTACTTC CAWSEERESVYEQYF
- TRBJ2-1 TRBD2 TRBV9 TGTGCCAGCAGCAGGACCGGGACTAGCGACGCCCCCTACAATGAGCAGTTCTTC CASSRTGTSDAPYNEQFF
- TRBJ1-4 TRBD1 TRBV7-2 TGTGCCAGCAGCGGGGGGACAGGGTTCGGACTGTTTTTT CASSGGTGFGLFF